This TCR beta chain was sequenced in a study of blood T cell repertoires in COVID-19 (dated by TCRdb to about 2020). About the investigation overall: The collaborator samples originated in the United States, Italy and Spain and spanned the acute and convalescent phases of COVID-19. The dataset comprised deeply sampled blood TCRbeta repertoires from subjects exposed to, actively infected with, or recovered from COVID-19. A freely available public database, intended as a resource for researchers studying the immune response to SARS-CoV-2, is where the repertoires were released. Where HLA class I and class II types were available, the types were taken from metadata supplied by the sample provider, not from assay-based typing. The samples were drawn from the first 160 participants of the ongoing ImmuneRACE study and from over a thousand subjects provided by 6 global collaborators. Nearly every sample came with metadata listing a de-identified subject ID, COVID-19 status, age in years and sex. The prospective study material was composed of cDNA or gDNA derived from T cells, B-cell-depleted T cells, or PBMCs.

Participants in the prospective study were enrolled through a virtual design, were aged roughly 18 to 95 years, and lived in approximately 25 United States geographic areas. To assign participants to cohorts, the prospective study relied on clinical history that participants themselves reported in a screening survey and a study questionnaire. Recovered participants in ImmuneRACE Cohort 3 were defined as having two consecutive negative NP/OP PCR tests, clearance from a healthcare professional, or resolution of symptoms. Mobile phlebotomists in the prospective study collected whole blood, serum and a nasopharyngeal or oropharyngeal swab from every participant. Over an approximately 2-month period, participants in the prospective study had the option of providing additional blood draws and questionnaires. Before DNA extraction, blood samples from the prospective study were shipped at room temperature or frozen.

The CDR3, cysteine through phenylalanine, is 15 amino acids long. CDR3 DNA is the only sequence kept; it has 45 bases, read in frame from the first base. From a lookup of the germline V gene (reference sequence), CDR1 and CDR2 are PRHDT and FYEKMQ. The trim is 1 base for V and 1 base for J, with a gap of 10 bases between the germline ends. The immunoSEQ Assay, a bias-controlled multiplex PCR, was used to amplify TCRbeta CDR3 regions from genomic DNA. The authors' analysis ran thus. Nucleated cell counts per sample were estimated from amplification of reference gene primers within the assay. Sequence reads were collapsed and filtered to measure the absolute abundance of every unique TCRbeta CDR3 rearrangement. For each sample, productive Simpson clonality was calculated by taking the square root of Simpson's diversity index across productive rearrangements. TCRdb retrieved this table from immuneACCESS and kept in-frame rearrangements only. Not all clones are present; in checked studies, unresolved V genes account for under half, and no reason is known for the remainder. The V and J calls and clone size are taken from that table; D and trimming were inferred from the DNA. Here the sample has around 280,000 clones; around 90% occur a single time. The top ten hold about 6.1% of the sample.

Overall results and qualifications from the work: How much clinical and demographic metadata was included differed by source and by participant, and the metadata was provided uncurated.

Of note for this clone: Its antigen is unknown. Nothing much larger sits one base from this clone, and base qualities are not available.

The sequence came from a woman aged 40 to 55 who had recovered from COVID-19. Sequencing was done on a sample of PBMCs or T cells enriched from blood (not recorded which). This chain is built from TRBV13 and TRBJ2-5, and perhaps TRBD2 as D gene, on 6 matching bases. At the DNA level, the sequence is TGTGCCAGCAGCTTAGTTGGAGGGCGCCAAGAGACCCAGTACTTC. The encoded protein is CASSLVGGRQETQYF.